Given below is one TCR beta chain in context. Produced via immunoSEQ multiplex PCR; TCRdb's table is partial and in-frame only. The table shows about 320,000 clones, with approximately 85% occurring only once. This specimen comes from a study of blood T cell repertoires in COVID-19. Overall study context: Sites across the United States, Italy and Spain contributed samples from acute and convalescent COVID-19.

Germline V lookup: CDR1 SGHTA, CDR2 FQGTGA. V lost 5 bases and J lost 4, with 14 bases in between. The CDR3 spans 15 residues. The chain employs TRBV7-3 and TRBJ2-2; D might be TRBD2 (6 bases). The sequenced sample consisted of peripheral blood. The sequence came from a human donor in a cohort sampled during active COVID-19. The CDR3: CASSPGLATTGELFF. DNA of the CDR3: TGTGCCAGCAGCCCGGGGCTAGCGACCACCGGGGAGCTGTTTTTT.